This T cell receptor beta chain was sequenced during a study of shared clonotypes between healthy human individuals (TCRdb year 2020). Describing the broader study: Two women and a few men aged 18 to 49 years were included in the cohort. For each donor, CD4 naive and CD4 memory were each run on three plates, CD8 naive on two plates, and CD8 memory on one plate. The study deeply sequenced blood TCR repertoires of five healthy adults to estimate repertoire size and the extent of clonotype sharing between individuals. Libraries were prepared and TCR repertoires were sequenced by different laboratories using diverse techniques, in order to increase sequencing depth and limit assay-specific biases. Each donor's leukapheresis produced roughly between roughly 0.85 and 10 billion PBMCs. Findings and caveats that apply to the study as a whole: Estimated clonotype richness was generally larger for naive than for memory subsets. Clonotypes shared by all four sorted-subset donors showed higher generation probabilities than non-shared clonotypes. Because the study included only a small number of donors, the genetic and exposure-history diversity represented was limited. Rarefaction of sorted-subset datasets indicated incomplete sequencing despite the large sequencing depth. Pairwise subsampling led to the expectation that sequencing depth would affect the degree of clonotype sharing among donors. Sampling was restricted to blood, and TCR repertoires in tissue are likely to differ from TCR repertoires in blood. When four donors were compared, the shared fraction of clonotypes was around 5% for naive CD4, 3.5% for naive CD8, 2.3% for memory CD4, and 0.35% to 0.4% for memory CD8.

CD8 naive samples consisted of CD45RO-negative cells that were positively selected for CCR7, yielding a CD45RA+CCR7+ population without TemRA cells. Healthy HIV-negative adults with no recently reported acute infections or vaccinations were included as donors. Every donor was a Caucasian adult residing in Nashville, Tennessee, USA. Blood was collected by leukapheresis, and PBMCs were isolated by Ficoll-Histopaque density gradient centrifugation and then cryopreserved in liquid nitrogen vapor phase. Analytical flow cytometry was used to check the purity and quantity of each magnetically sorted T cell population. Genomic DNA was isolated from every sorted fraction and measured by UV absorbance on a Nanodrop 2000c. As to this clone: The specificity of this receptor is unknown. No base quality information exists; no much larger clone differs at one position.

Using the deep immunoSEQ assay, multiplex PCR amplified TCR CDR3 regions from genomic DNA. Extracted genomic DNA from each cell subset was spread evenly across all wells of several immunoSEQ 96-well plates, with each plate serving as a replicate. Each replicate PCR for sorted subsets received about 220 ng genomic DNA, equal to about 30,000 T cell genomes. Purified libraries were measured with a Qubit 3.0 fluorometer, size-checked on a Bioanalyzer 2100, and measured again with the KAPA Library Quantification kit. Every immunoSEQ 96-well plate was sequenced on a separate single-read 150-cycle Illumina NextSeq 550 flow cell. The study's own analysis went as follows. Because the immunoSEQ output held only junctional sequences and lacked quality scores, the filtering could not match the filtering applied to full-length reads. Sequences were annotated with PyIR, a Python wrapper for IgBLAST v1.9, using IMGT germline references to assign V/J genes and CDR3. Reads with weak V/J assignments (E-value above 1e-6), missing CDR3, stop codons, out-of-frame junctions, or ambiguous translated residues were removed. V3J clonotypes were defined as sequences sharing the same inferred V gene, J gene, and CDR3 amino acid sequence. The percentage overlap between two repertoires was calculated by dividing the number of shared unique clonotypes by the size of the smaller repertoire. Repertoire richness was assessed with RTK rarefaction, the Chao1 estimator, and Recon v2.1 estimates of unobserved clonotypes. Generation probabilities for all TCRbeta clonotypes obtained by the gDNA method from several donors were computed using OLGA. TCRdb took this table from immuneACCESS and kept in-frame rearrangements with V and J called. Such tables lack part of the clones; where checked against another copy, unresolved V genes explain under half of the gap, and the rest is unexplained. V and J calls and clone size are copied from that table; D and trimming were computed from the DNA. The sample table contains about 2.2 million clones; only one count was recorded for roughly 95% of them. The ten most abundant clones make up about 1.6% of the sample.

Relative to germline, V is 5 bases shorter and J is 0 bases shorter, with 13 bases between their ends. From the cysteine up to the phenylalanine, the CDR3 has a length of 15 residues. The entry retains the CDR3 DNA only, 45 bases that are in frame from base 1. In the germline V gene, CDR1 corresponds to SGHTA and CDR2 to FQGNSA. Material: naive CD8+ T cells from PBMCs. This sample's cell subset or site label indicates: CD45RA+CCR7+. The sequence links TRBV7-2 to TRBJ1-1; possibly the D gene is TRBD1, per 5 matching bases. This TCR was sampled from a man between 18 and 35 years old in good health. Some clones in this sample may be carry-over from other donors' samples. The DNA is as follows: TGTGCCAGCAGCGCATGGGACGTACTGAACACTGAAGCTTTCTTT. The translation is CASSAWDVLNTEAFF.